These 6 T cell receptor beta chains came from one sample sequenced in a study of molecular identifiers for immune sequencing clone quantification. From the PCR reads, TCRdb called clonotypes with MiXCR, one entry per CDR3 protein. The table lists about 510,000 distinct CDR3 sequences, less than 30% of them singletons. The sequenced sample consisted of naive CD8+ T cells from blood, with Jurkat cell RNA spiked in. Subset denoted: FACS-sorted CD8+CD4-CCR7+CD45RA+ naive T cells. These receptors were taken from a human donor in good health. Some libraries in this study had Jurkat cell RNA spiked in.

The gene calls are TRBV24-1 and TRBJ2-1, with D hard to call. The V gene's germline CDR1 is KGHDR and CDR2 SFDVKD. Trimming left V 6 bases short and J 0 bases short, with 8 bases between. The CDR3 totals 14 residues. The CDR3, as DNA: TGTGCCACCAGTATAGGGTCCTCCTACAATGAGCAGTTCTTC. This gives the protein CATSIGSSYNEQFF.

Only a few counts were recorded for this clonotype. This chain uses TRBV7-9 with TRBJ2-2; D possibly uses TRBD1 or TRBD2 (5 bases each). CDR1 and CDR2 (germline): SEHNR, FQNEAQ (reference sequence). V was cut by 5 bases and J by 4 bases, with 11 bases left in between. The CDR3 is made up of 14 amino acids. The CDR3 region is CASSPWGITGELFF. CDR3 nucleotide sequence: TGTGCCAGCAGCCCCTGGGGGATCACCGGGGAGCTGTTTTTT.

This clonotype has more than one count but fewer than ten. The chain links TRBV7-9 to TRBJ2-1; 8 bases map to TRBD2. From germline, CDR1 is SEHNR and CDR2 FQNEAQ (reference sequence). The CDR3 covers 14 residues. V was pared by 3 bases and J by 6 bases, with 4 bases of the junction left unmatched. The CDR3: CASSFLGLANEQFF. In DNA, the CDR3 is TGTGCCAGCAGCTTTCTCGGACTAGCCAATGAGCAGTTCTTC.

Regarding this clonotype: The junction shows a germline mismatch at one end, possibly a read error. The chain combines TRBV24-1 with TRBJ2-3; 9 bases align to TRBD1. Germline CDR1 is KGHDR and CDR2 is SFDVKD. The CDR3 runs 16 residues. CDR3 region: CVTSERTGVGTDTQYF. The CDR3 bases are TGTGTCACCAGTGAGCGGACAGGGGTTGGGACAGATACGCAGTATTTT.

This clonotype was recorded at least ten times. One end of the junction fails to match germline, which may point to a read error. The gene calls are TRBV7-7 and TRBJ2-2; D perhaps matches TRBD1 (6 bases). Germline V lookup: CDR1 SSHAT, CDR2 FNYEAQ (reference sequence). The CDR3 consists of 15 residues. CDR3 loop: CASSLGTLNTGELFF. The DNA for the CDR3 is TGTGCTAGCAGCTTAGGGACACTGAACACCGGGGAGCTGTTTTTT.

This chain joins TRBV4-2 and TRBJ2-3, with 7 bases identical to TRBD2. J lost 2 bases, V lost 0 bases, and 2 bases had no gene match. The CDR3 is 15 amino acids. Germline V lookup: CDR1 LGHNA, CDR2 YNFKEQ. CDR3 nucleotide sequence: TGTGCCAGCAGCCAAGAAGCGGGATTCACAGATACGCAGTATTTT. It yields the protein CASSQEAGFTDTQYF.